This T cell receptor (beta chain) is drawn from a study of shared clonotypes between healthy human individuals. This CDR3 comprises 14 residues. Germline values: CDR1 SGHRS, CDR2 YFSETQ. Trimming shortened V by 0 bases and J by 0 bases, and 7 bases separated the two germline ends. Replicate sorted-subset PCRs were loaded with around 0.2 ug DNA, roughly 33,000 T cell genomes. Produced via immunoSEQ multiplex PCR; TCRdb's table is partial and in-frame only. The data contain some 2.3 million clones, about 92% of them singletons. A split of CD4+ cells into CD45RA+ naive and CD45RA-negative memory subsets was performed.

This sequence joins TRBV5-1 and TRBJ2-7; D unresolved. Sequencing was performed on naive CD4+ T cells from PBMCs. Subset indicated: CD45RA+ positively selected. This TCR was recovered from a man younger than 35 in good health. Some clones in this sample may be carry-over from other donors' samples. As DNA, the CDR3 is TGCGCCAGCAGCTTGGTACGTAGCTCCTACGAGCAGTACTTC. Residues: CASSLVRSSYEQYF. The full variable domain, in which reference TRBV5-1 and TRBJ2-7 provide the parts outside the CDR3, is KAGVTQTPRYLIKTRGQQVTLSCSPISGHRSVSWYQQTPGQGLQFLFEYFSETQRNKGNFPGRFSGRQFSNSRSEMNVSTLELGDSALYLCASSLVRSSYEQYFGPGTRLTVT.